This T cell receptor beta chain was captured in a study of T cell repertoires in cytomegalovirus infection. In TCRdb, the reads were re-called with MiXCR into one record per CDR3 protein. The sample holds about 260,000 distinct CDR3 sequences; roughly 13% are singletons and the top ten take around 8.7%. The CDR3 consists of 16 residues. Germline values: CDR1 MGHRA, CDR2 YSYEKL. Trimming at V came to 3 bases and at J to 0 bases, leaving 8 bases not matched to a gene. The sequence came from a human donor in good health (CMV status not recorded). Some clones in this sample may be carry-over from other donors' samples. The J gene is TRBJ2-7, the V gene TRBV4-1; the match to TRBD2 covers 7 bases. Sequenced: PBMCs. In nucleotides, the CDR3 is TGCGCCAGCAGCCAGGGGTGGGGGGGGTACTCCTACGAGCAGTACTTC. Amino acid sequence: CASSQGWGGYSYEQYF.